The entry that follows covers one T cell receptor (beta chain) sequence. The junction and the germline gene differ at one end; a read error may be behind it. This record belongs to a study of blood T cell repertoires in COVID-19. Overall study context: The United States, Italy and Spain provided the acute and convalescent COVID-19 samples. Nucleic acid was either cDNA or gDNA, and it came from T cells, B-cell-depleted T cells, or PBMCs.

In the original workflow: The authors estimated nucleated cell counts from reference gene primer amplification. Sequencing was performed with immunoSEQ multiplex PCR; in TCRdb, only in-frame clones are kept and a portion is missing. That table gives V, J and clone size, and the DNA gave D and trimming. The table includes some 160,000 clones, just under 80% detected once. The CDR3 covers 13 residues. The sequenced sample consisted of peripheral blood. The sequence came from a woman aged 80 or over with acute or convalescent COVID-19. The rearrangement joins TRBV12-3 or TRBV12-4 to TRBJ1-1; D unresolved. The CDR3: CATSLGVNTEAFF. CDR3 nucleotides: TGTGCCACCAGTCTAGGCGTGAACACTGAAGCTTTCTTT.